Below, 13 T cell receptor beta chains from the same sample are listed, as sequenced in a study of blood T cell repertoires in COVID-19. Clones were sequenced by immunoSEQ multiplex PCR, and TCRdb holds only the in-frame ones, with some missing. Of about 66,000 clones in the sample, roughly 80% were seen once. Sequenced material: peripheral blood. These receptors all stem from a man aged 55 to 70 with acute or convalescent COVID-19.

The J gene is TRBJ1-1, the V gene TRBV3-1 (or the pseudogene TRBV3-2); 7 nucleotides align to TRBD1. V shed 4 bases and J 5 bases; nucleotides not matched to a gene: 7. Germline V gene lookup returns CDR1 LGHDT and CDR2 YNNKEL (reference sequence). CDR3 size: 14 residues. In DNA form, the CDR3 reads TGTGCCAGCAGCCCTTGGGACAGCAAAACTGAAGCTTTCTTT. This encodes CASSPWDSKTEAFF.

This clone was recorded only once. The DNA of the CDR3 is TGTGCCAGCAGGAAACAGGGGGGAGGCACTGAAGCTTTCTTT. Its protein is CASRKQGGGTEAFF. This chain links TRBV2 with TRBJ1-1; 8 positions match TRBD1. CDR1 and CDR2 (germline): SNHLY, FYNNEI. The CDR3 has 14 residues. Unmatched junction bases numbered 7, after V lost 6 bases and J lost 4 bases.

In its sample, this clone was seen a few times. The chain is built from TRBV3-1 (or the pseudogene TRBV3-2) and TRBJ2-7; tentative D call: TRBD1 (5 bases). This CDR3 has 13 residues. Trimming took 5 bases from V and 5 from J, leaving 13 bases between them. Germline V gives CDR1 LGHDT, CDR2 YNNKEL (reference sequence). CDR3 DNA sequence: TGTGCCAGCAGCTACTTCAGGGCTAACGAGCAGTACGTC. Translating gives CASSYFRANEQYV.

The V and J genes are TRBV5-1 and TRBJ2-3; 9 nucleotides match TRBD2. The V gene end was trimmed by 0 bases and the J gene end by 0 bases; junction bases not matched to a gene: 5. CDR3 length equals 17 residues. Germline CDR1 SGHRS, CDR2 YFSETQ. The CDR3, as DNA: TGCGCCAGCAGCTTGGGACCTAGCGGGGCAAGCACAGATACGCAGTATTTT. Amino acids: CASSLGPSGASTDTQYF.

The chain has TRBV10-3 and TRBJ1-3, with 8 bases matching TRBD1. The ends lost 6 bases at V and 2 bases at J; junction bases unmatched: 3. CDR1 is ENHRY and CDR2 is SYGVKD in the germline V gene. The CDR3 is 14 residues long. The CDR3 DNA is TGTGCCATCAGCCCGGGACAGGCTGGAAACACCATATATTTT. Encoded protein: CAISPGQAGNTIYF.

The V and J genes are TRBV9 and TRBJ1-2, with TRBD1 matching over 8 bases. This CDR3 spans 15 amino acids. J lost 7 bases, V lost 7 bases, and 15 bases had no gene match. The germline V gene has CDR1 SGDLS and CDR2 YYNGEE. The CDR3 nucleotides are TGTGCCAGCGGGATTGATTCAGGGGGCTTTGGTGGCTACACCTTC. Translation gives CASGIDSGGFGGYTF.

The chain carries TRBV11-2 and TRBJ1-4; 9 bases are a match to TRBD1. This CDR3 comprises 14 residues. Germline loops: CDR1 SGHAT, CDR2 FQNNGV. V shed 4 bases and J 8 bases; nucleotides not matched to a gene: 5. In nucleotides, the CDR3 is TGTGCCAGCAGCTCCGGGACAGGGAGGGAAAAACTGTTTTTT. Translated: CASSSGTGREKLFF.

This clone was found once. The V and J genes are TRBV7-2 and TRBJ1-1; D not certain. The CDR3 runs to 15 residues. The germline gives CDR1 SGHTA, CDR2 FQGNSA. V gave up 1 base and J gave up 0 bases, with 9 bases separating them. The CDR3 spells CASSLEFSVNTEAFF. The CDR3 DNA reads TGTGCCAGCAGCTTAGAATTTTCTGTGAACACTGAAGCTTTCTTT.

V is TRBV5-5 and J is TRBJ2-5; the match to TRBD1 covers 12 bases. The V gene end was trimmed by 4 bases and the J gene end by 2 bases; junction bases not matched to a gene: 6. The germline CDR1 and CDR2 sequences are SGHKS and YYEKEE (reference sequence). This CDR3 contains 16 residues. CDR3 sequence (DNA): TGTGCCAGCAGCGGGGGACAGGGGGCCAAGCAAGAGACCCAGTACTTC. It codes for CASSGGQGAKQETQYF.

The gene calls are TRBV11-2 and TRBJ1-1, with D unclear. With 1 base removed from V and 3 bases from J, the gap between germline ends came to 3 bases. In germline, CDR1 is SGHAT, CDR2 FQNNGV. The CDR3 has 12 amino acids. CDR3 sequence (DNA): TGTGCCAGCAGCTTAGTCTACACTGAAGCTTTCTTT. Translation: CASSLVYTEAFF.

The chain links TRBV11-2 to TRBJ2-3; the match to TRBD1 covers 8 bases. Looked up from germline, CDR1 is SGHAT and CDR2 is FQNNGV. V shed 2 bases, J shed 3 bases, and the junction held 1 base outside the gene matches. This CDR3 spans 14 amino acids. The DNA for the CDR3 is TGTGCCAGCAGCTTAAACAGGGGGACAGATACGCAGTATTTT. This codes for CASSLNRGTDTQYF.

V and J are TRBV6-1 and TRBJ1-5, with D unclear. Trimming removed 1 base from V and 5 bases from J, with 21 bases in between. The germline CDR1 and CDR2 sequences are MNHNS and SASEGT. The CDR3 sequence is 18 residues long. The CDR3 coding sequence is TGTGCCAGCAGTGAAGGGCAATCTATTTGGGGAGGCGATCAGCCCCAGCATTTT. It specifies CASSEGQSIWGGDQPQHF.

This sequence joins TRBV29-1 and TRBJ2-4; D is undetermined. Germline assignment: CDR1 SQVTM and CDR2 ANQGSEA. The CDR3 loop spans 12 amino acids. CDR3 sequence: CSLSVVKNIQYF. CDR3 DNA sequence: TGCAGTTTGTCGGTTGTCAAAAACATTCAGTACTTC. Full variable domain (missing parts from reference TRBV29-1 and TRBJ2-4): SAVISQKPSRDICQRGTSLTIQCQVDSQVTMMFWYRQQPGQSLTLIATANQGSEATYESGFVIDKFPISRPNLTFSTLTVSNMSPEDSSIYLCSLSVVKNIQYFGAGTRLSVL.